The sequence of this TCR beta chain was determined in a study of blood T cells in healthy people across ages. The CDR3 runs 14 residues. The V gene lost 4 bases and the J gene lost 1 base, with 12 bases spanning the gap. Germline V gene data show CDR1 as SGHRS and CDR2 as YFSETQ. Through a sample-barcoded 5' primer and a J-beta primer mix, a second PCR was run for 7 to 11 cycles. Every cDNA molecule bore a tag from a template-switch adaptor containing 12 random nucleotides. In TCRdb, the 5' RACE reads were re-called with MiXCR into one record per CDR3 protein. The sample shows some 1.1 million distinct CDR3 sequences, roughly two fifths of them seen only once. Study outcomes and limitations: Long-lived and aged donors differed, with more naive CD4+ cells and higher diversity in the long-lived.

This clonotype came up once. What it binds is not known. The sequence was collected from a man between 18 and 35 years old in good health. This chain connects TRBV5-1 to TRBJ2-7; TRBD1 might be the D (6 bases). The sample was blood. CDR3 coding DNA: TGCGCCAGCAGCCGGAATACAGGGTCCTACGAGCAGTACTTC. As protein: CASSRNTGSYEQYF.